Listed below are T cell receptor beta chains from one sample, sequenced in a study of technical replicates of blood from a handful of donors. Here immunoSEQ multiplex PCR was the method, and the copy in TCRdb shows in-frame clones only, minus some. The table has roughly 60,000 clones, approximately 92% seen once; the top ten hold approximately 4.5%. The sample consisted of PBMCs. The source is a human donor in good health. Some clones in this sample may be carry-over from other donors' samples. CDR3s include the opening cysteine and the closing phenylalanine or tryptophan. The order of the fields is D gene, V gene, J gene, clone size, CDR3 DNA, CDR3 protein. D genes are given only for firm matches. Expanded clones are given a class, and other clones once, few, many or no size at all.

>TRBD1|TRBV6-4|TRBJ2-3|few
TGTGCCAGCAGTGACACAGGGGGCGCCACAGATACGCAGTATTTT
CASSDTGGATDTQYF
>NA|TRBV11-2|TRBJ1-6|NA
TGTGCCAGCAGCTTAATTCGAGGAGGAGAATCACCCCTCCACTTT
CASSLIRGGESPLHF
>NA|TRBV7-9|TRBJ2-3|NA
TGTGCCAGCAGCTTTGTCTTTAGCGGAACAGATACGCAGTATTTT
CASSFVFSGTDTQYF
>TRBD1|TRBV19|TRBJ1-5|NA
TGTGCCAGTAGCCAGGAAGGGCCAGGGGGAAGCAATCAGCCCCAGCATTTT
CASSQEGPGGSNQPQHF
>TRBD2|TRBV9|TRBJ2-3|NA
TGTGCCAGCAGCGTAGGGACTAGCGGGGGGGCCTCAACAGATACGCAGTATTTT
CASSVGTSGGASTDTQYF
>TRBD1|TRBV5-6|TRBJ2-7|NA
TGTGCCAGCAGCGGGACAGGGTCAAGGTACGAGCAGTACTTC
CASSGTGSRYEQYF
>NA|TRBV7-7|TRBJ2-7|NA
TGTGCCAGCAGCTTAAGCCCTTACTCCTACGAGCAGTACTTC
CASSLSPYSYEQYF
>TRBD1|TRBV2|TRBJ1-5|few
TGTGCCAGCAGACCCAACAGGGGGGCTAGCAATCAGCCCCAGCATTTT
CASRPNRGASNQPQHF
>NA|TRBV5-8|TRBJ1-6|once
TGTGCCAGCAGCTTTGGGAGCCATTCACCCCTCCACTTT
CASSFGSHSPLHF
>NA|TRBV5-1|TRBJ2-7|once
TGCGCCAGCAGCTCCGGAGGGGACAGAAGCTCCTACGAGCAGTACTTC
CASSSGGDRSSYEQYF